This TCR beta chain was observed in a study of T-cell memory formation after mild COVID-19. TCRdb processed the 5' RACE reads anew with MiXCR; each CDR3 protein has one entry. Altogether 360,000 or so distinct CDR3 sequences are present, around 28% being singletons, with the ten largest covering about 13%. Study findings and constraints: Memory from before infection featured some responding clones, which suggests cross-reactive memory joined. Contracting clones from day 15 to 85 showed balanced CD4/CD8; later expanders favored CD4+.

Losses at the gene ends were 2 bases for V and 8 bases for J; bases not matched to a gene: 9. CDR3 length: 14 amino acids. Germline loops: CDR1 DFQATT, CDR2 SNEGSKA (reference sequence). The sample holds a few counts of this clonotype. Its matching antigen is unknown. J is TRBJ1-2 and V is TRBV20-1, with 9 bases identical to TRBD1. The sequenced sample was PBMCs or a T cell subset sorted from them (not recorded which). The receptor comes from an adult woman who had mild COVID-19 (a few samples of this study predate the infection). Cell type and time point are not known. CDR3 region: CSARSSTGGLGYTF. The DNA of the CDR3 is TGCAGTGCTAGATCCTCGACAGGGGGTTTAGGCTACACCTTC.